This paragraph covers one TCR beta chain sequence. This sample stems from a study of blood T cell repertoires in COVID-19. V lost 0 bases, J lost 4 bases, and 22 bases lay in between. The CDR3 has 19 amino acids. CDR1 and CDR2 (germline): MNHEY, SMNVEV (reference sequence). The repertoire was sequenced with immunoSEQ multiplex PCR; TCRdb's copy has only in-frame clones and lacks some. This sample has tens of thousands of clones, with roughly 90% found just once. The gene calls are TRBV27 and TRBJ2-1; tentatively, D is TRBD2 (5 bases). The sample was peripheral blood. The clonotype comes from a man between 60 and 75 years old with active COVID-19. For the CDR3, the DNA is TGTGCCAGCAGTTTATCTCGTGGCCGGACGGGGTCCCCTTACAATGAGCAGTTCTTC. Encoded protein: CASSLSRGRTGSPYNEQFF.